This TCR beta chain was profiled in a study of cytomegalovirus exposure and HLA in healthy donors. Study results and caveats: Per a later analysis, fewer than 20,000 TCR beta sequences showed association with HLA alleles at 0.05 false discovery rate.

Details on this clone: Its target is unknown.

CDR1 and CDR2 from the germline V gene are MNHNS and SASEGT. The CDR3 sequence is 15 residues long. Trimming shortened V by 3 bases and J by 5 bases, and 16 bases separated the two germline ends. This PCR relied on a set of 60 Vbeta primers and 13 Jbeta primers. Study processing details: The authors later counted some 76 million unique TCR beta chains, approximately 10 million of them shared. Clones were read by immunoSEQ multiplex PCR, and TCRdb kept only the in-frame ones, dropping some. The D gene and trimming were derived from the DNA, and the V and J assignments and clone size from that table. The table has about 200,000 clones, around 84% seen once.

The sample was PBMCs. The source is a young woman in good health and CMV-seronegative. The chain combines TRBV6-1 with TRBJ2-5, with D perhaps TRBD1 (6 bases). CDR3 protein: CASSDKQGARETQYF. The DNA for the CDR3 is TGTGCCAGCAGTGATAAACAGGGTGCTAGGGAGACCCAGTACTTC.